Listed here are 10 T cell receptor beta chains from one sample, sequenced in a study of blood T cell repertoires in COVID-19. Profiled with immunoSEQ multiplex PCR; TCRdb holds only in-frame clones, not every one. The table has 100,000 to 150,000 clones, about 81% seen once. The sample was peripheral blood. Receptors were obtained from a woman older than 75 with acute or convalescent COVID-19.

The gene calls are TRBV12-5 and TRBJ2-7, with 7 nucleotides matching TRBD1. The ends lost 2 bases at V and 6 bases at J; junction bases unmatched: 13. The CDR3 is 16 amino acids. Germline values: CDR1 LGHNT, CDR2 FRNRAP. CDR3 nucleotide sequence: TGTGCTAGTGGTTTGCGGACAGGTGGGCCAGTTCGCGAGCAGTACTTC. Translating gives CASGLRTGGPVREQYF. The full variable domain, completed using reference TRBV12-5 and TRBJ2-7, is DARVTQTPRHKVTEMGQEVTMRCQPILGHNTVFWYRQTMMQGLELLAYFRNRAPLDDSGMPKDRFSAEMPDATLATLKIQPSEPRDSAVYFCASGLRTGGPVREQYFGPGTRLTVT.

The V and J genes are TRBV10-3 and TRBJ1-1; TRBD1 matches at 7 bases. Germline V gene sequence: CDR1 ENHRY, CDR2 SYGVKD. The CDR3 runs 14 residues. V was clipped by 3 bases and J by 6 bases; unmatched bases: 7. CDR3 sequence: CAISDDRVLPEAFF. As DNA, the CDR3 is TGTGCCATCAGTGACGACAGGGTTTTGCCTGAAGCTTTCTTT.

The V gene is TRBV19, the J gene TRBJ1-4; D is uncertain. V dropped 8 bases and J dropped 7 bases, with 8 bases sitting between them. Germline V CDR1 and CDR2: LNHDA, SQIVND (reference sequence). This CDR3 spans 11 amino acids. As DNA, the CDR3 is TGTGCCAGTGACGAGGGTGAAAAACTGTTTTTT. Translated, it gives CASDEGEKLFF.

CDR3 DNA: TGTGCCAGCAGTTATGAAATCGCCGCAGGGTACCGGGACAACTCCTACGAGCAGTACTTC. Amino acid sequence: CASSYEIAAGYRDNSYEQYF. The V call is TRBV6-2 or TRBV6-3, the J call TRBJ2-7; tentative D call: TRBD1 (6 bases). The CDR3 is 20 residues long. Per the germline V gene, CDR1 is MNHEY and CDR2 is SVGEGT. With 3 bases removed from V and 0 bases from J, the gap between germline ends came to 27 bases.

The CDR3 reads CASSYVYEQYF. The CDR3 DNA sequence: TGTGCCAGCAGTTATGTATACGAGCAGTACTTC. The chain carries TRBV6-2 or TRBV6-3 and TRBJ2-7; D not resolved. CDR1 and CDR2 (germline): MNHEY, SVGEGT. Between the trimmed V and J ends, which lost 3 bases and 4 bases, there was a span of 4 bases. The length of the CDR3 is 11 residues.

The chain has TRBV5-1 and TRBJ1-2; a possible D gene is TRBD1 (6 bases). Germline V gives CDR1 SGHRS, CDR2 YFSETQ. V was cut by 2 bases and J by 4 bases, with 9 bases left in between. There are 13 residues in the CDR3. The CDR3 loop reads CASSFRDIYGYTF. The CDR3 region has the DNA TGCGCCAGCAGCTTCCGGGACATCTATGGCTACACCTTC.

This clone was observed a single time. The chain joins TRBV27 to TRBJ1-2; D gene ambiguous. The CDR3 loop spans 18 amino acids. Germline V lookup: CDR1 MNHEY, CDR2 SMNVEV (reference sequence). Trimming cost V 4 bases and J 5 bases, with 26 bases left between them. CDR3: CASSYSRRGVRTLYGYTF. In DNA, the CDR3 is TGTGCCAGCAGTTATTCCCGCCGGGGTGTACGGACCCTATATGGCTACACCTTC.

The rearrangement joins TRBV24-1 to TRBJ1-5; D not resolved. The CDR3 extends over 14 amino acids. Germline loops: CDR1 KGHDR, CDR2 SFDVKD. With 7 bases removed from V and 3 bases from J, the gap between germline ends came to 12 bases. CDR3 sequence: CATSSGQVNQPQHF. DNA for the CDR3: TGTGCCACCAGCTCTGGCCAAGTCAATCAGCCCCAGCATTTT.

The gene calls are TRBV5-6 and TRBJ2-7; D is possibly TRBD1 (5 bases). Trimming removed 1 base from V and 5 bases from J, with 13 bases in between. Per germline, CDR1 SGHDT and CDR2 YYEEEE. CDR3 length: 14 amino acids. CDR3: CASSLMGLGDEQYF. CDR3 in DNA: TGTGCCAGCAGCTTGATGGGGCTAGGGGACGAGCAGTACTTC.

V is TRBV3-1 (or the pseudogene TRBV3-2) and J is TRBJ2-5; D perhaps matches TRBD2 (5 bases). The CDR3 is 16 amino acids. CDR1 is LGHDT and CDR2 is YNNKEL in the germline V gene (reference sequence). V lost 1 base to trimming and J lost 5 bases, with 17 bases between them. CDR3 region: CASSQAAGINGETQYF. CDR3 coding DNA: TGTGCCAGCAGCCAAGCGGCCGGGATAAACGGGGAGACCCAGTACTTC.